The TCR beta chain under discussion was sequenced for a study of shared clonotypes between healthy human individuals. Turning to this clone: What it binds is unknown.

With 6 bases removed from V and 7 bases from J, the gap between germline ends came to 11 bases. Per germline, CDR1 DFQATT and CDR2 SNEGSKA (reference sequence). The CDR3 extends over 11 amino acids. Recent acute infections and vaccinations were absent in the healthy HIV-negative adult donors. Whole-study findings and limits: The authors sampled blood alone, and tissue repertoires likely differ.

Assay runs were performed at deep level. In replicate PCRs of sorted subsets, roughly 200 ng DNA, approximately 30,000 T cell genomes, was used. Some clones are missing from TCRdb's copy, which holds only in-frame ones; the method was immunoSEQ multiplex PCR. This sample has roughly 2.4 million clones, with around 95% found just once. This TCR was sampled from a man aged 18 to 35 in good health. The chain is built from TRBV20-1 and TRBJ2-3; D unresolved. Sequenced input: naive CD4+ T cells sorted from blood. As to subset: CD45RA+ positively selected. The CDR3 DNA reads TGCAGTGCCTATTATCAACATACGCAGTATTTT. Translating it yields CSAYYQHTQYF.